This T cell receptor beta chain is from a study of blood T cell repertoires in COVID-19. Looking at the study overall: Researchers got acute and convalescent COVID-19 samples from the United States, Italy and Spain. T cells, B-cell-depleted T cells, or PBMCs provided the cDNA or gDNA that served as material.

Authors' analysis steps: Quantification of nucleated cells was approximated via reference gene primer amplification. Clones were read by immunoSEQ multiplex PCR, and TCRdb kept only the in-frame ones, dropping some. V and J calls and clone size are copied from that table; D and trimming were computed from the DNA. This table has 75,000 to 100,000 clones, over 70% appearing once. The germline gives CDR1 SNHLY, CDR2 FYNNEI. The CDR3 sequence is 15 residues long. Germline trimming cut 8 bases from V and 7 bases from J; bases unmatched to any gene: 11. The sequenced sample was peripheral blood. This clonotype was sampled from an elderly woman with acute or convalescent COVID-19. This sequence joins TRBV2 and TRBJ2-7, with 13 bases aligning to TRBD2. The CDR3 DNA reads TGTGCCAGCGTAGGGACTAGCGGGGTTCTGGGTGAGCAGTACTTC. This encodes CASVGTSGVLGEQYF.